The 5 T cell receptor beta chains below come from one sample, sequenced in a study of identical twins. TCRdb ran MiXCR on the 5' RACE reads and lists one entry per CDR3 protein. The sample includes around 450,000 distinct CDR3 sequences, 12% to 15% of them seen just once. These data also featured in a second study, about yellow fever vaccine responses in identical twins.

Sequencing was performed on CD4+ T cells sorted from blood. These receptors were obtained from a woman aged 18 to 35 in good health.

This rearrangement joins TRBV14 to TRBJ2-7, with D perhaps matching TRBD2 (6 bases). Trimming stripped 1 base from V and 5 bases from J, with 15 bases between. CDR1 is SGHDN and CDR2 is FVKESK in the germline V gene. The length of the CDR3 is 15 residues. CDR3: CASSQVRGLSDEQYF. The CDR3 DNA follows: TGTGCCAGCAGCCAAGTTCGGGGGTTGAGCGACGAGCAGTACTTC.

This rearrangement joins TRBV9 to TRBJ1-6; the D is unclear. CDR3 length: 16 residues. V was cut by 7 bases and J by 0 bases, with 14 bases left in between. Germline CDR1 reads SGDLS; CDR2 reads YYNGEE. CDR3 DNA: TGTGCCAGCTCTTCCACCTTGAGCTCCTATAATTCACCCCTCCACTTT. It codes for CASSSTLSSYNSPLHF.

The V call is TRBV20-1, the J call TRBJ2-5; D unresolved. The CDR3 runs 12 residues. Germline V gene lookup returns CDR1 DFQATT and CDR2 SNEGSKA (reference sequence). The V end lost 0 bases, the J end lost 7 bases, and 9 bases lay between the germline ends. Here the CDR3 reads CSARDLMTTQYF. The CDR3 coding sequence is TGCAGTGCTAGAGATCTCATGACGACCCAGTACTTC.

This clonotype was seen only a few times. The rearrangement joins TRBV28 to TRBJ2-7; the match to TRBD1 covers 7 bases. The V gene's germline CDR1 is MDHEN and CDR2 SYDVKM. With V trimmed by 5 bases and J by 3 bases, 7 bases remained unmatched. This CDR3 region has 14 residues. The CDR3 is CASSQGDTLYEQYF. The CDR3 bases are TGTGCCAGCAGTCAGGGGGACACCCTCTACGAGCAGTACTTC.

This clonotype was detected a few times. This rearrangement joins TRBV2 to TRBJ2-7, with D possibly being TRBD2 (5 bases). Between the trimmed V and J ends, which lost 7 bases and 0 bases, there was a span of 10 bases. Germline values: CDR1 SNHLY, CDR2 FYNNEI. The CDR3 runs 13 residues. CDR3 bases: TGTGCCAGCAACCAGCGGCCCTCCTACGAGCAGTACTTC. It is translated as CASNQRPSYEQYF.